This is a list of T cell receptor beta chains from one sample in a study of OX40 agonist ivuxolimab in advanced cancers. Sequencing used immunoSEQ multiplex PCR; TCRdb keeps in-frame clones, though not all of them. The data contain under 90,000 clones, around nine tenths of them singletons. Sequencing was performed on CD4+ or CD8+ T cells sorted from blood, taken in a trial of the OX40 agonist ivuxolimab. Every receptor here comes from an adult with an advanced solid tumor such as melanoma, head and neck, liver or kidney cancer. Both conserved end residues are part of each CDR3. A D gene is named only where the DNA matches it firmly. Rows may omit the clone size; those that give it use once, few, many or a size class.

J,V,size,D,DNA,CDR3
TRBJ2-7,TRBV9,-,TRBD2,TGTGCCAGCAGTAAGGGGCTAGCGGGTACCTACGAGCAGTACTTC,CASSKGLAGTYEQYF
TRBJ2-4,TRBV14,-,-,TGTGCCAGCAGCCCCAAGCTCAACAGGGGAGGCAAAAACATTCAGTACTTC,CASSPKLNRGGKNIQYF
TRBJ2-7,TRBV7-8,few,TRBD1,TGTGCCAGCAGCTTAGGTCGGGACAGGGCCGAGCAGTACTTC,CASSLGRDRAEQYF
TRBJ2-7,TRBV23-1,-,-,TGCGCCAGCAGTCAATTCCTACAGCATCGCAACGAGCAGTACTTC,CASSQFLQHRNEQYF
TRBJ2-7,TRBV7-3,once,-,TGTGCCAGCAGCTTAACGGCTACAGGGGAGCAGTACTTC,CASSLTATGEQYF
TRBJ2-5,TRBV6-1,once,-,TGTGCCAGCAGAGGCGGGTTGACCCAAGAGACCCAGTACTTC,CASRGGLTQETQYF
TRBJ2-3,TRBV7-3,-,TRBD2,TGTGCCAGCAGCTTATTGGGTAGCGGGAGGGCTGCAGATACGCAGTATTTT,CASSLLGSGRAADTQYF
TRBJ2-7,TRBV9,-,-,TGTGCCAGCAGTCGAGAAGGGACTCCTGGAGACGAGCAGTACTTC,CASSREGTPGDEQYF
TRBJ2-7,TRBV5-1,-,-,TGCGCCAGCAGCTTGGACGGTGCGGTCGAGCAGTACTTC,CASSLDGAVEQYF
TRBJ2-1,TRBV19,-,TRBD2,TGTGCCAGTAGTCCCAAGAGCGGGAGGCTAGATGAGCAGTTCTTC,CASSPKSGRLDEQFF
TRBJ2-2,TRBV6-6,-,-,TGTGCCAGCAGTACACCTAACACCGGGGAGCTGTTTTTT,CASSTPNTGELFF
TRBJ1-1,TRBV6-6,-,-,TGTGCCAGCAGGCAACAGGGACTGAACACTGAAGCTTTCTTT,CASRQQGLNTEAFF
TRBJ2-5,TRBV7-2,-,-,TGTGCCAGCAGCGCCTCCAGGGGTGGGGAGACCCAGTACTTC,CASSASRGGETQYF
TRBJ1-2,TRBV6-6,-,-,TGTGCCAGCAGAGAGACAGGTACGGACTATGGCTACACCTTC,CASRETGTDYGYTF
TRBJ1-1,TRBV27,once,-,TGTGCCAGCAGTTCCTCTTCGACTTGGTTTTGGACTGAAGCTTTCTTT,CASSSSSTWFWTEAFF
TRBJ2-5,TRBV18,few,TRBD1,TGTGCCAGCTCACCTAGGACAGGTCGGGAGACCCAGTACTTC,CASSPRTGRETQYF
TRBJ2-5,TRBV28,-,TRBD2,TGTGCCAGCAGTTTAGCAGGGGCCCTATCGGTAGCGGGAAACTTC,CASSLAGALSVAGNF
TRBJ2-3,TRBV4-1,-,-,TGCGCCAGCAGCCCCGGGCGGACAAACACAGATACGCAGTATTTT,CASSPGRTNTDTQYF
TRBJ1-2,TRBV27,-,-,TGTGCCAGCAGTCCCATCCGTGGGATTGGTGATGGCTACACCTTC,CASSPIRGIGDGYTF
TRBJ1-1,TRBV6-1,-,-,TGTGCCAGCGGCCTCCTGGAAGCTTTCTTT,CASGLLEAFF
TRBJ2-6,TRBV10-3,-,-,TGTGCCATTCGGCAGGCTATCGCCTCTGGGGCCAACGTCCTGACTTTC,CAIRQAIASGANVLTF
TRBJ1-1,TRBV2,-,-,TGTGCCAGCAGTGAATGGGTGATAGGGGGAACTGAAGCTTTCTTT,CASSEWVIGGTEAFF
TRBJ1-4,TRBV4-3,-,TRBD1,TGCGCCAGCAGCCTCCAGGCGGGACAGGGTGGGGAAAAACTGTTTTTT,CASSLQAGQGGEKLFF
TRBJ2-7,TRBV18,-,TRBD1,TGTGCCAGCTCACGAAGCGGACAGGTCTCCTACGAGCAGTACTTC,CASSRSGQVSYEQYF
TRBJ2-1,TRBV18,-,TRBD1,TGTGCCAGCTCACGGACAGGGGGCATCAATGAGCAGTTCTTC,CASSRTGGINEQFF
TRBJ1-5,TRBV6-1,-,-,TGTGCCAGCAGCGCACAGTCCAGCAATCAGCCCCAGCATTTT,CASSAQSSNQPQHF
TRBJ1-3,TRBV6-5,-,TRBD1,TGTGCCAGCCGACAGGGGGCACAAGGAAACACCATATATTTT,CASRQGAQGNTIYF
TRBJ2-1,TRBV14,-,-,TGTGCCAGCAGACGAGCGGGTACCACCTACAATGAGCAGTTCTTC,CASRRAGTTYNEQFF
TRBJ2-2,TRBV10-3,-,-,TGTGCCATCACCGACACCCCGACCGGGGAGCTGTTTTTT,CAITDTPTGELFF
TRBJ1-1,TRBV18,-,-,TGTGCCAGCTCACCTAGCTGGACGAACACTGAAGCTTTCTTT,CASSPSWTNTEAFF
TRBJ2-6,TRBV7-3,-,-,TGTGCCAGCAGCTTATGGGGCTCCGGGGCCAACGTCCTGACTTTC,CASSLWGSGANVLTF
TRBJ2-7,TRBV18,-,-,TGTGCCAGCTCACCATCGCGCGGAACCTACGAGCAGTACTTC,CASSPSRGTYEQYF
TRBJ1-2,TRBV19,-,-,TGTGCCAGTAGTATAGAGTCCGGGTATGGAGGCTACACCTTC,CASSIESGYGGYTF
TRBJ1-5,TRBV7-9,-,-,TGTGCCAGCAGCTTAGCGCGGGATCAGCCCCAGCATTTT,CASSLARDQPQHF
TRBJ1-2,TRBV6-5,-,TRBD1,TGTGCCAGCAGGGACGACAGGGGTCCAAACTATGGCTACACCTTC,CASRDDRGPNYGYTF
TRBJ2-7,TRBV5-1,-,-,TGCGCCAGCAGCTCAAGACAGGCACCCTCCTACGAGCAGTACTTC,CASSSRQAPSYEQYF
TRBJ1-5,TRBV19,-,-,TGTGCCAGTAGTAAGGACCCCCCCCAGGGGTACAGCAATCAGCCCCAGCATTTT,CASSKDPPQGYSNQPQHF
TRBJ2-1,TRBV9,-,-,TGTGCCAGCAGCGTACAGGGCAGCTCCTACAATGAGCAGTTCTTC,CASSVQGSSYNEQFF
TRBJ1-2,TRBV7-3,-,-,TGTGCCAGCAGCCAGGGTAATGCAGCTAACTATGGCTACACCTTC,CASSQGNAANYGYTF
TRBJ2-2,TRBV7-8,-,-,TGTGCCAGCGGGGGGTACACCGGGGAGCTGTTTTTT,CASGGYTGELFF
TRBJ1-5,TRBV6-1,-,-,TGTGCCAGCAGTGAAGCGCCGGGACACAGTATCTATAGCAATCAGCCCCAGCATTTT,CASSEAPGHSIYSNQPQHF
TRBJ2-7,TRBV9,-,TRBD2,TGTGCCAGCAGCGCAACTAGCGGGAGGGGCGAGCAGTACTTC,CASSATSGRGEQYF
TRBJ2-1,TRBV14,-,TRBD2,TGTGCCAGCAGCCAAGACCTCCTAAGCGGGAGAAGGAATGAGCAGTTCTTC,CASSQDLLSGRRNEQFF
TRBJ2-3,TRBV7-2,-,-,TGTGCCAGCAGCTTACAGTTGGTGGCTAGAACAGATACGCAGTATTTT,CASSLQLVARTDTQYF
TRBJ2-3,TRBV4-3,-,TRBD2,TGCGCCAGCAGCCAACTGGGAGGACTAGGCACAGATACGCAGTATTTT,CASSQLGGLGTDTQYF
TRBJ2-7,TRBV5-4,-,-,TGTGCCAGCAGCTTGGACAGGGTGGGAGAGCAGTACTTC,CASSLDRVGEQYF
TRBJ2-7,TRBV28,-,TRBD1,TGTGCCAGCAGTAATCCGGGACAGGGCATCTACGAGCAGTACTTC,CASSNPGQGIYEQYF